This entry describes one T cell receptor beta chain. Assay: immunoSEQ multiplex PCR; the TCRdb copy retains only in-frame clones and omits some. The sample holds about 1.9 million clones, around 93% seen once. The sample is drawn from a study of shared clonotypes between healthy human individuals. Naive CD8 cells lacked CD45RO, underwent positive selection for CCR7 and left out terminally differentiated effector memory CD45RA+ cells. CDR1 SGHAT and CDR2 FQNNGV come from the germline V gene. The CDR3 is made up of 14 amino acids. The ends lost 4 bases at V and 5 bases at J; junction bases unmatched: 4.

V gene TRBV11-2 combines with J gene TRBJ2-7, with 11 bases identical to TRBD1. The TCR sequence derives from a man in his late teens or twenties in good health. Some clones in this sample may be carry-over from other donors' samples. The sample was naive CD8+ T cells from PBMCs. The CDR3 nucleotides read TGTGCCAGCAGCTACCGGGACAGGGGGAACGAGCAGTACTTC. Its protein is CASSYRDRGNEQYF. The variable domain in full, completed from reference TRBV11-2 and TRBJ2-7, reads EAGVAQSPRYKIIEKRQSVAFWCNPISGHATLYWYQQILGQGPKLLIQFQNNGVVDDSQLPKDRFSAERLKGVDSTLKIQPAKLEDSAVYLCASSYRDRGNEQYFGPGTRLTVT.